A single count supports the clone carrying this TCR beta chain. Its specificity is unknown. The sample originates from a study of cytomegalovirus exposure and HLA in healthy donors. Vbeta (60) and Jbeta (13) primers were used in the PCR. The repertoire was sequenced with immunoSEQ multiplex PCR; TCRdb's copy has only in-frame clones and lacks some. The repertoire holds 280,000 or so clones, with about 87% as singletons. Study results and caveats: Earlier analysis looked at TCR beta V segments, and most were productive about 90% or about 30% of the time. Available immune exposure information was restricted to CMV serostatus only.

The CDR3 runs to 15 residues. Germline CDR1 reads SGHDN; CDR2 reads FVKESK. Trimming removed 3 bases from V and 1 base from J; junction bases left unmatched: 2. Sequenced sample: PBMCs. This TCR derives from a woman aged 18-29 years in good health and CMV-seronegative. The V call is TRBV14, the J call TRBJ2-5, with 10 positions matching TRBD2. This chain's CDR3 is CASSHVAGGQETQYF. CDR3 DNA sequence: TGTGCCAGCAGCCACGTAGCGGGGGGCCAAGAGACCCAGTACTTC.